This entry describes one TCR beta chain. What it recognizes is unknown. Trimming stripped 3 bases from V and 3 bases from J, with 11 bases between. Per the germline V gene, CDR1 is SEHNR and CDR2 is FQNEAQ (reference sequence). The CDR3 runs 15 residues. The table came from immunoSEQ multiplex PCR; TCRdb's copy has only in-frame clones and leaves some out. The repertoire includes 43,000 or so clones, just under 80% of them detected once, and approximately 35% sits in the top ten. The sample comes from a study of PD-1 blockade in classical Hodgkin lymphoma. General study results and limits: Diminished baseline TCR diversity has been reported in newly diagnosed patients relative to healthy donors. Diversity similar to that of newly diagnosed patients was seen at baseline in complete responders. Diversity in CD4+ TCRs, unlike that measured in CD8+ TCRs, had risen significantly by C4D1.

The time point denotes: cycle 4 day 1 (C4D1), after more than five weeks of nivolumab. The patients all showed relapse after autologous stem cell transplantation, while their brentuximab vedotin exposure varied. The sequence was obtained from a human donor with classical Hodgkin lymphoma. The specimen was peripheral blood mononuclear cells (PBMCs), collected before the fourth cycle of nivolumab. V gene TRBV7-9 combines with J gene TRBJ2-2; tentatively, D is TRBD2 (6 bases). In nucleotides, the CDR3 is TGTGCCAGCAGCTTGAGCGGGCTACACACCGGGGAGCTGTTTTTT. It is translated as CASSLSGLHTGELFF.